This record looks at one TCR beta chain sequence and its context. The antigen remains undetermined. This entry is derived from a study of cytomegalovirus exposure and HLA in healthy donors. Everyone who donated was a healthy bone marrow donor. V lost 2 bases to trimming and J lost 5 bases, with 12 bases between them. There are 15 residues in the CDR3. The germline V gene has CDR1 SGHTA and CDR2 FQGTGA. Regarding the study as a whole: Exclusion applied to some V segments, including TRBV6-2 and TRBV6-3, as they were indistinguishable. Reportedly, diagnosis of cytomegalovirus status by the classifier showed high specificity and sensitivity.

The PCR was carried out with 60 Vbeta primers and 13 Jbeta primers. Original processing methods: There were about 80 million unique TCR beta chains by a later count, and approximately 12 million of them were shared. Using immunoSEQ multiplex PCR, the repertoire was profiled, and TCRdb retains in-frame clones only, with some absent. V, J and clone size are those of that table, while D and trimming were read from the DNA. Counted here are roughly 150,000 clones, roughly 79% occurring once; the ten biggest clones make up around 1%. The sample was PBMCs. The rearrangement uses TRBV7-3 and TRBJ1-4; D is unclear. The sequence came from a woman in her forties in good health and CMV-seronegative. The CDR3 here is CASSLSGRLNEKLFF. CDR3 in DNA: TGTGCCAGCAGCTTATCAGGCCGACTAAATGAAAAACTGTTTTTT.